A single sample gave rise to the 5 T cell receptor beta chains below, sequenced in a study of T cells after yellow fever vaccination. Via MiXCR, TCRdb re-called the 5' RACE reads, giving one row per CDR3 protein. The repertoire holds just under 600,000 distinct CDR3 sequences, with 13% as singletons. This sample comprised PBMCs, obtained on the day of the yellow fever booster vaccination. Receptor source: a man aged 30-40 years who received the YFV17D yellow fever vaccine.

This clonotype was picked up a small number of times. This rearrangement joins TRBV7-3 to TRBJ2-3; D perhaps matches TRBD2 (6 bases). The CDR3 loop spans 17 amino acids. Trimming removed 5 bases from V and 3 bases from J, with 21 bases in between. Germline CDR1 reads SGHTA; CDR2 reads FQGTGA. CDR3 sequence (DNA): TGTGCCAGCAGCCCCACCGGGGGTAGCCTCCCGACAGATACGCAGTATTTT. It is translated as CASSPTGGSLPTDTQYF.

This chain connects TRBV15 to TRBJ2-3, with D unresolved. Germline V gene sequence: CDR1 LNHNV, CDR2 YYDKDF (reference sequence). Trimming pared 2 bases from V and 2 bases from J, leaving 2 bases between. This CDR3 contains 12 residues. CDR3 bases: TGTGCCACCAGCAGAACCACAGATACGCAGTATTTT. This gives the protein CATSRTTDTQYF.

This clonotype was seen only a few times. The chain uses TRBV6-2 or TRBV6-3 and TRBJ2-6; D is possibly TRBD2 (5 bases). Germline CDR1 reads MNHEY; CDR2 reads SVGEGT. CDR3 length: 15 amino acids. V shed 8 bases and J shed 0 bases, with 11 bases lying between them. CDR3 in DNA: TGTGCCAGCGGTCCGGGAAACTCTGGGGCCAACGTCCTGACTTTC. Its protein is CASGPGNSGANVLTF.

A few counts support this clonotype. V is TRBV5-4 and J is TRBJ2-1; a possible D gene is TRBD1 (6 bases). Looked up from germline, CDR1 is SGHNT and CDR2 is YYREEE (reference sequence). CDR3 length: 13 residues. The V end lost 6 bases, the J end lost 7 bases, and 14 bases lay between the germline ends. The CDR3 bases are TGTGCCAGCAAGTCGAAAGGACAGAATGAGCAGTTCTTC. This encodes CASKSKGQNEQFF.

This clonotype came up a few times. The rearrangement uses TRBV20-1 and TRBJ2-7; possibly TRBD1 for D (5 bases). This CDR3 is 15 amino acids long. The V gene lost 1 base and the J gene lost 6 bases, with 19 bases spanning the gap. The germline gives CDR1 DFQATT, CDR2 SNEGSKA (reference sequence). The CDR3 sequence is CSARAGASHNVEQYF. The DNA for the CDR3 is TGCAGTGCTAGAGCTGGGGCCTCCCATAACGTCGAGCAGTACTTC.